These 18 T cell receptor beta chains came from one sample sequenced in a study of T-cell reconstitution after alpha-beta-depleted transplantation in children. Preparation of the TCRbeta library was carried out with unique molecular identifiers. TCRdb processed the PCR reads anew with MiXCR; each CDR3 protein has one entry. The table lists more than 550,000 distinct CDR3 sequences, roughly a tenth of them singletons. The material sequenced was PBMCs from the stem cell graft donor, taken from the stem cell graft. The receptors come from a human donor who donated a stem cell graft to a child with acute myeloid leukemia.

This clonotype was counted many times. This rearrangement joins TRBV27 to TRBJ2-7, with 8 positions matching TRBD1. In germline, CDR1 is MNHEY, CDR2 SMNVEV (reference sequence). The CDR3 loop spans 18 amino acids. The junction had 14 bases not matched to a gene; V was cut back by 4 bases and J by 0 bases. The CDR3 protein is CASSSTGALKRSSYEQYF. The CDR3 nucleotides read TGTGCCAGCAGTTCGACAGGGGCTTTGAAGCGTTCCTCCTACGAGCAGTACTTC.

This clonotype was seen ten or more times. The chain is built from TRBV4-2 and TRBJ1-1, with 9 bases identical to TRBD1. The CDR3 is made up of 14 amino acids. Germline lookup yields CDR1 LGHNA and CDR2 YNFKEQ. V shed 4 bases and J 4 bases; nucleotides not matched to a gene: 4. The CDR3 sequence is CASSRTGESTEAFF. In DNA form, the CDR3 reads TGTGCCAGCAGCCGGACAGGGGAGAGCACTGAAGCTTTCTTT.

This clonotype was recorded at least ten times. CDR3 sequence (DNA): TGTGCCAGCAGCCTCTATAGCGGGAGCGGAACAGATACGCAGTATTTT. Protein sequence: CASSLYSGSGTDTQYF. The chain couples TRBV3-1 to TRBJ2-3; 9 bases align to TRBD2. The CDR3 is made up of 16 amino acids. V shed 4 bases, J shed 3 bases, and the junction held 8 bases outside the gene matches. CDR1 and CDR2 from the germline V gene are LGHDT and YNNKEL (reference sequence).

This clonotype occurred a few times. The chain carries TRBV6-2 or TRBV6-3 and TRBJ2-7; D remains ambiguous. Deletions cut 6 bases from V and 6 bases from J, with 12 bases between. The CDR3 covers 12 residues. Germline-derived CDR1 and CDR2 are MNHEY and SVGEGT. The CDR3 here is CASSQTRSEQYF. The CDR3 coding sequence is TGTGCCAGCAGCCAAACTCGTTCCGAGCAGTACTTC.

This clonotype was picked up a small number of times. The CDR3 here is CSVVVRGEAQETQYF. CDR3 coding DNA: TGCAGCGTTGTGGTTAGGGGGGAGGCACAAGAGACCCAGTACTTC. This chain joins TRBV29-1 and TRBJ2-5; either TRBD1 or TRBD2 may fit D (6 bases each). V was clipped by 4 bases and J by 2 bases, with 17 bases between them. The CDR3 sequence is 15 residues long. Germline loops: CDR1 SQVTM, CDR2 ANQGSEA. Full variable domain (missing parts from reference TRBV29-1 and TRBJ2-5): SAVISQKPSRDICQRGTSLTIQCQVDSQVTMMFWYRQQPGQSLTLIATANQGSEATYESGFVIDKFPISRPNLTFSTLTVSNMSPEDSSIYLCSVVVRGEAQETQYFGPGTRLLVL.

The sample holds a few counts of this clonotype. The chain links TRBV18 to TRBJ2-1; 14 nucleotides align to TRBD2. The CDR3 runs to 18 residues. V lost 2 bases to trimming and J lost 7 bases; unmatched junction nucleotides: 10. CDR1 is KGHSH and CDR2 is LQKENI in the germline V gene. In DNA, the CDR3 is TGTGCCAGCTCACCAGGGACTAGCGGGAGTAATTTGTGGAATGAGCAGTTCTTC. Its protein is CASSPGTSGSNLWNEQFF.

The V and J genes are TRBV14 and TRBJ2-1; D might be TRBD2 (6 bases). The CDR3 has 15 amino acids. Germline V gives CDR1 SGHDN, CDR2 FVKESK. Trimming took 1 base from V and 4 from J, leaving 11 bases between them. The DNA for the CDR3 is TGTGCCAGCAGCCAAGTGGGTAGCGGATACAATGAGCAGTTCTTC. As protein: CASSQVGSGYNEQFF. Full variable domain (missing parts from reference TRBV14 and TRBJ2-1): EAGVTQFPSHSVIEKGQTVTLRCDPISGHDNLYWYRRVMGKEIKFLLHFVKESKQDESGMPNNRFLAERTGGTYSTLKVQPAELEDSGVYFCASSQVGSGYNEQFFGPGTRLTVL.

This rearrangement joins TRBV29-1 to TRBJ2-3; 7 bases line up with TRBD2. CDR3 length: 12 amino acids. V shed 6 bases and J 6 bases; nucleotides not matched to a gene: 6. The germline V gene has CDR1 SQVTM and CDR2 ANQGSEA. CDR3 protein: CSVGLSGDTQYF. The CDR3 DNA reads as TGCAGCGTGGGACTATCAGGGGATACGCAGTATTTT.

This clonotype was counted many times. The chain joins TRBV4-2 to TRBJ2-1, with 9 bases that match TRBD1. This CDR3 comprises 17 residues. Germline V gives CDR1 LGHNA, CDR2 YNFKEQ. The ends lost 4 bases at V and 5 bases at J; junction bases unmatched: 12. The CDR3 bases are TGTGCCAGCAGCCGTATCCCGGGACAGGGTGTCCACAATGAGCAGTTCTTC. This translates into CASSRIPGQGVHNEQFF.

This rearrangement joins TRBV5-1 to TRBJ2-3; 8 positions match TRBD2. Germline V lookup: CDR1 SGHRS, CDR2 YFSETQ. With 7 bases clipped from V and 4 bases from J, the junction kept 8 bases outside the gene matches. There are 14 residues in the CDR3. As DNA, the CDR3 is TGCGCCAGCCAACCCCGGGAGGGAGCAGATACGCAGTATTTT. Translation gives CASQPREGADTQYF.

This clonotype was seen a few times. The chain employs TRBV7-2 and TRBJ1-4; 10 bases are a match to TRBD1. This CDR3 contains 16 residues. After removal of 8 bases from V and 8 bases from J, the junction contained 14 bases not matched to a gene. Germline V lookup: CDR1 SGHTA, CDR2 FQGNSA. Written as DNA, the CDR3 is TGTGCCAGCGGCCAATATCGGGGACAGGGGATGGAAAAACTGTTTTTT. This encodes CASGQYRGQGMEKLFF.

The chain links TRBV7-3 to TRBJ2-1; D ambiguous. V lost 5 bases to trimming and J lost 8 bases, with 19 bases between them. The CDR3 is 15 residues long. Germline CDR1 is SGHTA and CDR2 is FQGTGA. The CDR3 nucleotides read TGTGCCAGCAGCCCTTTAATGGGCGGAGTGCATGAGCAGTTCTTC. Amino acids: CASSPLMGGVHEQFF.

This clonotype was observed a few times. The chain links TRBV5-1 to TRBJ2-6, with a possible D match to TRBD1 (6 bases). Trimming removed 3 bases at V and 6 bases at J, with 19 bases between. The CDR3 is made up of 17 amino acids. Germline-derived CDR1 and CDR2 are SGHRS and YFSETQ. CDR3 in DNA: TGCGCCAGCAGCTCAAGAGGAGTGGCAGGGGAGGCCAACGTCCTGACTTTC. Its translation: CASSSRGVAGEANVLTF.

This clonotype was counted a few times. The chain combines TRBV5-1 with TRBJ2-1, with 9 bases lining up with TRBD2. Germline V gene lookup returns CDR1 SGHRS and CDR2 YFSETQ. Trimming removed 6 bases from V and 7 bases from J; junction bases left unmatched: 11. The CDR3 sequence is 15 residues long. In DNA, the CDR3 is TGCGCCAGCACCCAGAGCCCTAGCGGGACAAATGAGCAGTTCTTC. This encodes CASTQSPSGTNEQFF.

V gene TRBV7-9 combines with J gene TRBJ2-1, with D possibly matching TRBD2 (5 bases). The CDR3 is 16 amino acids. From germline, CDR1 is SEHNR and CDR2 FQNEAQ (reference sequence). V was cut by 1 base and J by 0 bases, with 10 bases left in between. The CDR3, as DNA: TGTGCCAGCAGCTTAGGAGCGGCGAGCTCCTACAATGAGCAGTTCTTC. This codes for CASSLGAASSYNEQFF. Filled out from reference TRBV7-9 and TRBJ2-1, the complete variable domain reads DTGVSQNPRHKITKRGQNVTFRCDPISEHNRLYWYRQTLGQGPEFLTYFQNEAQLEKSRLLSDRFSAERPKGSFSTLEIQRTEQGDSAMYLCASSLGAASSYNEQFFGPGTRLTVL.

This clonotype has ten or more counts. The genes are TRBV9 and TRBJ2-1; D may be TRBD1 (6 bases). CDR3 size: 14 residues. Germline CDR1 SGDLS, CDR2 YYNGEE. The V gene lost 0 bases and the J gene lost 6 bases, with 10 bases spanning the gap. CDR3 sequence (DNA): TGTGCCAGCAGCGTAGGGGGGACACTCAATGAGCAGTTCTTC. It specifies CASSVGGTLNEQFF.

This clonotype was picked up a small number of times. The chain couples TRBV10-3 to TRBJ2-7; 8 nucleotides align to TRBD1. Per the germline V gene, CDR1 is ENHRY and CDR2 is SYGVKD. V was clipped by 4 bases and J by 3 bases; unmatched bases: 14. The CDR3 is 17 amino acids. Here the CDR3 DNA reads TGTGCCATCAGTGCGCTCGACTCAGCAGGACAGGGCTACGAGCAGTACTTC. Encoded protein: CAISALDSAGQGYEQYF.

The CDR3 coding sequence is TGTGCCAGCAGCCCCGGAAAGGCGAGCTCCTACAATGAGCAGTTCTTC. Translation: CASSPGKASSYNEQFF. The chain joins TRBV7-2 to TRBJ2-1; no clear D. The CDR3 loop spans 16 amino acids. Germline V lookup: CDR1 SGHTA, CDR2 FQGNSA. The V end was cut by 5 bases, the J end by 0 bases, with 14 bases between.